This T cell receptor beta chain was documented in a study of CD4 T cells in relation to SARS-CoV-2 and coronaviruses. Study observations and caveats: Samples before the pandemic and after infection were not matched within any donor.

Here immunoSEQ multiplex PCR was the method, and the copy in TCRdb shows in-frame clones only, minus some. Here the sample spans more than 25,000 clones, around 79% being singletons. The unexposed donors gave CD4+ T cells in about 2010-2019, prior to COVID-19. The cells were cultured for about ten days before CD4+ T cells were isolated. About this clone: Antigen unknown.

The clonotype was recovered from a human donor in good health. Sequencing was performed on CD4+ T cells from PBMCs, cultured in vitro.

The CDR3 bases are TGTGCCATCAGAGGTTCCTCTGGAAACACCATATATTTT. Amino acids: CAIRGSSGNTIYF. The chain combines TRBV10-3 with TRBJ1-3; D unclear. The CDR3 has 13 residues. CDR1 is ENHRY, CDR2 SYGVKD, per germline. V gave up 6 bases and J gave up 0 bases, with 6 bases separating them.